The 3 T cell receptor beta chains reported below all come from one sample, sequenced in a study of T-cell memory formation after mild COVID-19. TCRdb ran MiXCR on the 5' RACE reads and lists one entry per CDR3 protein. The sample has 450,000 to 650,000 distinct CDR3 sequences; 15% to 20% are singletons. The sequencing sample was made of PBMCs or a T cell subset sorted from them (not recorded which). The source is an adult woman who had mild COVID-19 (a few samples of this study predate the infection). Cell type and time point are not known.

The chain recombines TRBV29-1 with TRBJ2-1; D remains ambiguous. The V gene lost 0 bases and the J gene lost 2 bases, with 11 bases spanning the gap. Germline values: CDR1 SQVTM, CDR2 ANQGSEA. The CDR3 is 15 residues long. CDR3 DNA sequence: TGCAGCGTTGAAGAGGCGGTGTGGGCCTACAATGAGCAGTTCTTC. This codes for CSVEEAVWAYNEQFF.

The genes are TRBV7-9 and TRBJ2-7; weak D call: TRBD2 (6 bases). V lost 5 bases and J 5 bases, leaving 13 bases between the germline ends. The CDR3 runs to 13 residues. Per germline, CDR1 SEHNR and CDR2 FQNEAQ (reference sequence). The CDR3 DNA reads TGTGCCAGCAGCAACGCGGGGAACGACGAGCAGTACTTC. Translation gives CASSNAGNDEQYF.

This clonotype was counted only a few times. The J gene is TRBJ1-2, the V gene TRBV6-5, with TRBD1 as a possible D gene (6 bases). Germline V gene sequence: CDR1 MNHEY, CDR2 SVGAGI. Trimming removed 0 bases at V and 4 bases at J, with 12 bases between. CDR3 length: 15 amino acids. The CDR3 DNA reads as TGTGCCAGCAGTTACTCCGGACAGCCAAGCTATGGCTACACCTTC. This gives the protein CASSYSGQPSYGYTF.